This entry features one TCR beta chain sequence. The assay was immunoSEQ multiplex PCR, and TCRdb's table has in-frame clones only and misses some. The sample shows over 400,000 clones, roughly 89% of them seen only once. Treatment meaning: over 15 received Ad26.COV2.S at low or high dose, single or two shots; five or six received placebo; per-sample allocation not given. Sampling occurred on day 63 after the first vaccine or placebo injection. The data were taken from a study of Ad26.COV2.S vaccination and SARS-CoV-2 variants. Study as a whole: Donor allocation was to the COV1001 Ad26.COV2.S trial arm.

Trimming took 5 bases from V and 8 from J, leaving 9 bases between them. This CDR3 is 11 amino acids long. The rearrangement uses TRBV12-3 or TRBV12-4 and TRBJ1-1; D gene uncertain. The sequencing used peripheral blood, collected in a trial of Ad26.COV2.S vaccine versus placebo. The clonotype originates from a person aged 18-60 years who received the Ad26.COV2.S COVID-19 vaccine or a placebo. CDR3 amino acids: CASSNGREAFF. CDR3 in DNA: TGTGCCAGCAGTAACGGCCGGGAAGCTTTCTTT.